The present entry profiles one T cell receptor (beta chain) with its context. Antigen specificity is unknown. Unmatched junction bases numbered 10, after V lost 4 bases and J lost 7 bases. Germline values: CDR1 SGHRS, CDR2 YFSETQ. This CDR3 region has 14 residues. Sequenced by immunoSEQ multiplex PCR; TCRdb stores in-frame clones only, minus some. The table has 9,000 to 10,000 clones, over 65% seen once; the top ten hold 25%. These data come from a study of T cell repertoires in ileal Crohn's disease. Whole-study context: At surgery, about 34% of patients smoked, with median disease duration about 7.9 years.

The study, taken as a whole, reports: Clonal expansions were more frequent in active smokers than non-smokers at surgery.

The chain is built from TRBV5-1 and TRBJ1-2; the match to TRBD1 covers 7 bases. Input material: ileal tissue. The sequence was obtained from an adult with Crohn's disease. The CDR3 DNA sequence: TGCGCCAGCAGCCCCCCCGGGACAGTCGGTGGCTACACCTTC. Translation: CASSPPGTVGGYTF.